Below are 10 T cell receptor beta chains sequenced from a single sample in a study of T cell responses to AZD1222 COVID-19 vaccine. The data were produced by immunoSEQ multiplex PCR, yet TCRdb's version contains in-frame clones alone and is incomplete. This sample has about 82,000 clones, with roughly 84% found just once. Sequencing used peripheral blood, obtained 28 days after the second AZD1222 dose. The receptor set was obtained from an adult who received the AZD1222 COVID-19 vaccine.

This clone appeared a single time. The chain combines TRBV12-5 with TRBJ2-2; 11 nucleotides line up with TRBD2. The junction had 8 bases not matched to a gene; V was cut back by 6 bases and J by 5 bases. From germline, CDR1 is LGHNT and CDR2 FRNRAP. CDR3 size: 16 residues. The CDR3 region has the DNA TGTGCTAGTGGGTCTAGCGGGGGGAGAATTACCGGGGAGCTGTTTTTT. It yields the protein CASGSSGGRITGELFF.

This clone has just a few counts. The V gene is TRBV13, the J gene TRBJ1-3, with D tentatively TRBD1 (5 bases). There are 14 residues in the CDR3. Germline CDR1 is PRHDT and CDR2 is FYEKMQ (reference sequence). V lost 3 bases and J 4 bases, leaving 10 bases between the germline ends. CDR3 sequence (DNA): TGTGCCAGCAGCTTTGGGGCCGCCGGAAACACCATATATTTT. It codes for CASSFGAAGNTIYF.

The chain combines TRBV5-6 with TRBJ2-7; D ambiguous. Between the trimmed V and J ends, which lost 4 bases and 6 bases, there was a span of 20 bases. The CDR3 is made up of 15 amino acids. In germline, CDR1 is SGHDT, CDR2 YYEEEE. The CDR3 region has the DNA TGTGCCAGCAGCCCGCAGGCCTCTCTCAGCTGCGAGCAGTACTTC. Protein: CASSPQASLSCEQYF.

CDR3: CASSQEAVNTGELFF. The CDR3 DNA reads as TGTGCCAGCAGCCAGGAGGCAGTTAACACCGGGGAGCTGTTTTTT. The gene calls are TRBV3-1 (or the pseudogene TRBV3-2) and TRBJ2-2; perhaps TRBD2 as D (5 bases). The CDR3 covers 15 residues. Between the trimmed V and J ends, which lost 3 bases and 2 bases, there was a span of 10 bases. Looked up from germline, CDR1 is LGHDT and CDR2 is YNNKEL (reference sequence).

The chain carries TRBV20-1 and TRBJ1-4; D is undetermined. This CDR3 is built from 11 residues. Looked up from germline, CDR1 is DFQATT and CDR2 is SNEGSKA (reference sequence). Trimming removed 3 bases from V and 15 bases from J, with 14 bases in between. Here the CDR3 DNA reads TGCAGTGCTAGCACTCGTCAGGTGGTGTTTTTT. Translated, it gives CSASTRQVVFF.

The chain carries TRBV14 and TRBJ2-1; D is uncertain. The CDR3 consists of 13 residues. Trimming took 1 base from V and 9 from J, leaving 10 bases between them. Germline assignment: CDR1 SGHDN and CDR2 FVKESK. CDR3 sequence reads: CASSQAVVGEQFF. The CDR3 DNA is TGTGCCAGCAGCCAAGCGGTAGTGGGTGAGCAGTTCTTC.

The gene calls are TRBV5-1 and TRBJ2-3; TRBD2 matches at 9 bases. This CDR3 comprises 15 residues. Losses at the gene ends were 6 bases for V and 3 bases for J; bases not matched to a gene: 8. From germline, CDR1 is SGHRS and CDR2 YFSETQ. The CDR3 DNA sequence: TGCGCCAGCACCGCGGGGGGGTTATCGACAGATACGCAGTATTTT. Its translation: CASTAGGLSTDTQYF. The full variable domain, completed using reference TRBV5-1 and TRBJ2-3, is KAGVTQTPRYLIKTRGQQVTLSCSPISGHRSVSWYQQTPGQGLQFLFEYFSETQRNKGNFPGRFSGRQFSNSRSEMNVSTLELGDSALYLCASTAGGLSTDTQYFGPGTRLTVL.

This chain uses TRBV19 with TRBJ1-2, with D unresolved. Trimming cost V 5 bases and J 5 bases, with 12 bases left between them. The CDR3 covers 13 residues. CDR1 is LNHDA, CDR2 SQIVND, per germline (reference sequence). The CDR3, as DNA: TGTGCCAGTAGTCTCGGAGGGATTTATGGCTACACCTTC. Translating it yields CASSLGGIYGYTF. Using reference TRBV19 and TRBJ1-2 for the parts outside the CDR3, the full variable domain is DGGITQSPKYLFRKEGQNVTLSCEQNLNHDAMYWYRQDPGQGLRLIYYSQIVNDFQKGDIAEGYSVSREKKESFPLTVTSAQKNPTAFYLCASSLGGIYGYTFGSGTRLTVV.

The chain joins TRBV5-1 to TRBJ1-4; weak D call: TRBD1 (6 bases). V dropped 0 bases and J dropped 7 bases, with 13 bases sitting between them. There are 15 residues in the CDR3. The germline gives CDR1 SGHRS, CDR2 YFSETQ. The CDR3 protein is CASSLAGRGGEKLFF. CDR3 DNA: TGCGCCAGCAGCTTGGCGGGCAGGGGAGGTGAAAAACTGTTTTTT.

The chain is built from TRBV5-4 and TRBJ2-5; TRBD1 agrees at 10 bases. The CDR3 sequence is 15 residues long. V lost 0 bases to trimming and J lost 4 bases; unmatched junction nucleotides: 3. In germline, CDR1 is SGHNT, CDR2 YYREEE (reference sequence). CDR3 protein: CASSLVRTGGETQYF. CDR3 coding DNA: TGTGCCAGCAGCTTGGTTCGGACAGGGGGAGAGACCCAGTACTTC.